This is a list of T cell receptor beta chains from one sample in a study of neoadjuvant anti-PD-1 for oral cavity cancer. Clones were read by immunoSEQ multiplex PCR, and TCRdb kept only the in-frame ones, dropping some. The sample holds around 20,000 clones, 65% to 85% seen once. Material: PBMCs, obtained before nivolumab (anti-PD-1) treatment. Receptors were obtained from a person between 35 and 79 years old with oral cavity squamous cell carcinoma. Each CDR3 is given with its conserved first and last residue. The order of the fields is D gene, J gene, V gene, clone size, CDR3 protein, CDR3 DNA. A D gene is named only where the DNA matches it firmly. Size is stated for part of the rows, as once, few or many counts, or as a class when the clone is expanded.

d_gene: TRBD1
j_gene: TRBJ2-3
v_gene: TRBV4-1
abundance: .
CDR3aa: CASSQGDRDGDTQYF
CDR3nt: TGCGCCAGCAGCCAAGGGGACAGGGACGGAGATACGCAGTATTTT

d_gene: .
j_gene: TRBJ2-7
v_gene: TRBV6-5
abundance: .
CDR3aa: CASSLGAGLYEQYF
CDR3nt: TGTGCCAGCAGCCTCGGCGCAGGACTCTACGAGCAGTACTTC

d_gene: .
j_gene: TRBJ2-3
v_gene: TRBV4-1
abundance: .
CDR3aa: CASSQGWRDTDTQYF
CDR3nt: TGCGCCAGCAGCCAAGGGTGGCGGGACACAGATACGCAGTATTTT

d_gene: TRBD2
j_gene: TRBJ2-5
v_gene: TRBV5-1
abundance: .
CDR3aa: CASSFSGRAGQETQYF
CDR3nt: TGCGCCAGCAGCTTTAGCGGGAGGGCCGGGCAAGAGACCCAGTACTTC

d_gene: TRBD2
j_gene: TRBJ2-6
v_gene: TRBV25-1
abundance: .
CDR3aa: CASSPRTSGRDGANVLTF
CDR3nt: TGTGCCAGCAGTCCTCGGACTAGCGGGAGGGATGGGGCCAACGTCCTGACTTTC

d_gene: TRBD2
j_gene: TRBJ2-4
v_gene: TRBV7-2
abundance: few
CDR3aa: CASSLVTGLAENIQYF
CDR3nt: TGTGCCAGCAGCTTAGTAACGGGACTAGCGGAAAACATTCAGTACTTC

d_gene: .
j_gene: TRBJ1-1
v_gene: TRBV29-1
abundance: .
CDR3aa: CSVEVSGVNTEAFF
CDR3nt: TGCAGCGTGGAAGTGTCAGGGGTAAACACTGAAGCTTTCTTT

d_gene: TRBD1
j_gene: TRBJ2-6
v_gene: TRBV19
abundance: .
CDR3aa: CASRLKRDRASGANVLTF
CDR3nt: TGTGCCAGTAGGCTTAAGCGGGACAGGGCCTCTGGGGCCAACGTCCTGACTTTC

d_gene: .
j_gene: TRBJ1-5
v_gene: TRBV2
abundance: .
CDR3aa: CASRDMTATSPQHF
CDR3nt: TGTGCCAGCAGGGATATGACAGCTACCTCCCCCCAGCATTTT

d_gene: TRBD2
j_gene: TRBJ2-7
v_gene: TRBV7-6
abundance: .
CDR3aa: CASSHGPGGGEQYF
CDR3nt: TGTGCCAGCAGCCACGGTCCGGGAGGAGGCGAGCAGTACTTC

d_gene: .
j_gene: TRBJ1-2
v_gene: TRBV6-6
abundance: .
CDR3aa: CASLDSLNYGYTF
CDR3nt: TGTGCCAGTTTGGACAGCCTTAACTATGGCTACACCTTC

d_gene: .
j_gene: TRBJ1-1
v_gene: TRBV30
abundance: few
CDR3aa: CAWSYITGTEAFF
CDR3nt: TGTGCCTGGAGTTATATAACGGGGACTGAAGCTTTCTTT

d_gene: .
j_gene: TRBJ2-7
v_gene: TRBV15
abundance: .
CDR3aa: CATSRDSSYEQYF
CDR3nt: TGTGCCACCAGCAGAGACAGTTCCTACGAGCAGTACTTC

d_gene: .
j_gene: TRBJ2-1
v_gene: TRBV21-1
abundance: .
CDR3aa: CASSKDGSGSRNEQFF
CDR3nt: TGTGCCAGCAGCAAAGACGGGAGCGGGAGCCGCAATGAGCAGTTCTTC

d_gene: .
j_gene: TRBJ1-5
v_gene: TRBV5-1
abundance: few
CDR3aa: CASSLGPGQGNQPQHF
CDR3nt: TGCGCCAGCAGCTTGGGTCCAGGGCAGGGCAATCAGCCCCAGCATTTT

d_gene: TRBD1
j_gene: TRBJ1-4
v_gene: TRBV7-9
abundance: .
CDR3aa: CASSQNRGLYEKLFF
CDR3nt: TGTGCCAGCAGCCAAAACAGGGGGCTTTATGAAAAACTGTTTTTT

d_gene: .
j_gene: TRBJ1-4
v_gene: TRBV10-3
abundance: .
CDR3aa: CAISGGPTTNEKLFF
CDR3nt: TGTGCCATCAGCGGAGGGCCCACAACTAATGAAAAACTGTTTTTT

d_gene: TRBD2
j_gene: TRBJ2-1
v_gene: TRBV19
abundance: .
CDR3aa: CASSLGTSGNNEQFF
CDR3nt: TGTGCCAGTAGTCTGGGGACTAGCGGTAACAATGAGCAGTTCTTC

d_gene: .
j_gene: TRBJ2-7
v_gene: TRBV11-1
abundance: .
CDR3aa: CASSPGEFISYEQYF
CDR3nt: TGTGCCAGCAGCCCCGGTGAGTTCATCTCCTACGAGCAGTACTTC

d_gene: TRBD1
j_gene: TRBJ1-1
v_gene: TRBV7-8
abundance: .
CDR3aa: CASSVNRGAMAEAFF
CDR3nt: TGTGCCAGCAGCGTTAACAGGGGGGCGATGGCTGAAGCTTTCTTT

d_gene: .
j_gene: TRBJ2-2
v_gene: TRBV10-1
abundance: few
CDR3aa: CASREGGIGELFF
CDR3nt: TGCGCCAGCAGGGAAGGGGGAATCGGGGAGCTGTTTTTT

d_gene: .
j_gene: TRBJ1-1
v_gene: TRBV5-1
abundance: .
CDR3aa: CASSLSTGNTEAFF
CDR3nt: TGCGCCAGCAGCCTCTCTACAGGGAACACTGAAGCTTTCTTT

d_gene: .
j_gene: TRBJ1-5
v_gene: TRBV10-1
abundance: .
CDR3aa: CASSESRKPHF
CDR3nt: TGCGCCAGCAGTGAGTCACGAAAACCCCATTTT

d_gene: TRBD1
j_gene: TRBJ2-7
v_gene: TRBV5-4
abundance: .
CDR3aa: CASNPGQGTYEQYF
CDR3nt: TGTGCCAGCAACCCGGGACAGGGAACCTACGAGCAGTACTTC

d_gene: TRBD1
j_gene: TRBJ2-2
v_gene: TRBV25-1
abundance: .
CDR3aa: CASSGTGDTGELFF
CDR3nt: TGTGCCAGCAGTGGGACAGGGGACACCGGGGAGCTGTTTTTT

d_gene: .
j_gene: TRBJ2-7
v_gene: TRBV4-1
abundance: .
CDR3aa: CASSSQTASSYEQYF
CDR3nt: TGCGCCAGCAGCTCACAGACAGCCAGCTCCTACGAGCAGTACTTC

d_gene: .
j_gene: TRBJ2-7
v_gene: TRBV25-1
abundance: few
CDR3aa: CASSESEGEQYF
CDR3nt: TGTGCCAGCAGTGAATCCGAGGGCGAGCAGTACTTC

d_gene: .
j_gene: TRBJ1-5
v_gene: TRBV6-1
abundance: .
CDR3aa: CASSEARTANQPQHF
CDR3nt: TGTGCCAGCAGTGAAGCGCGTACAGCGAATCAGCCCCAGCATTTT

d_gene: .
j_gene: TRBJ1-1
v_gene: TRBV4-1
abundance: .
CDR3aa: CASSQGAGENTEAFF
CDR3nt: TGCGCCAGCAGCCAAGGTGCAGGGGAAAACACTGAAGCTTTCTTT

d_gene: .
j_gene: TRBJ1-1
v_gene: TRBV6-5
abundance: .
CDR3aa: CASSYLSGNTEAFF
CDR3nt: TGTGCCAGCAGTTACCTATCAGGGAACACTGAAGCTTTCTTT

d_gene: .
j_gene: TRBJ2-5
v_gene: TRBV5-1
abundance: .
CDR3aa: CASSQTASGETQYF
CDR3nt: TGCGCCAGCAGCCAAACAGCCTCCGGGGAGACCCAGTACTTC